This entry features one TCR beta chain sequence. Method: immunoSEQ multiplex PCR; TCRdb's copy keeps in-frame clones and lacks some. This sample carries about 330,000 clones, roughly 84% of them seen once, and the ten largest clones take roughly 17%. The record originates from a study of shared clonotypes between healthy human individuals. Germline CDR1 and CDR2: SGHRS and YFSETQ. CDR3 length: 17 residues. The junction had 10 bases not matched to a gene; V was cut back by 3 bases and J by 4 bases. The source material was memory CD8+ T cells sorted from blood. Subset of the sample: CD45RO+ cells pooled with CCR7-negative TemRA cells. V and J are TRBV5-1 and TRBJ2-7; 13 bases line up with TRBD2. This TCR came from a man younger than 30 in good health. CDR3 nucleotides: TGCGCCAGCAGCTGGCCCCGGCGGGGACTAGCGGGGTACGAGCAGTACTTC. Its protein product is CASSWPRRGLAGYEQYF.